In its sample, the clone carrying this T cell receptor (beta chain) was seen a few times. Germline lookup yields CDR1 SGHNT and CDR2 YYREEE (reference sequence). This CDR3 has 15 amino acids. V shed 1 base and J 2 bases; nucleotides not matched to a gene: 2. With 60 Vbeta and 13 Jbeta primers, the PCR was carried out. Using immunoSEQ multiplex PCR, the repertoire was profiled, and TCRdb retains in-frame clones only, with some absent. The repertoire holds approximately 120,000 clones, with approximately 76% as singletons. The data originate from a study of cytomegalovirus exposure and HLA in healthy donors.

This clonotype was sampled from a woman in her 50s in good health and CMV-seropositive. The chain has TRBV5-4 and TRBJ2-7, with 11 bases lining up with TRBD2. The sample consisted of PBMCs. CDR3 in amino acids: CASSLTSGGPYEQYF. The DNA of the CDR3 is TGTGCCAGCAGCTTGACTAGCGGGGGCCCCTACGAGCAGTACTTC. Filled out from reference TRBV5-4 and TRBJ2-7, the complete variable domain reads ETGVTQSPTHLIKTRGQQVTLRCSSQSGHNTVSWYQQALGQGPQFIFQYYREEENGRGNFPPRFSGLQFPNYSSELNVNALELDDSALYLCASSLTSGGPYEQYFGPGTRLTVT.